This record concerns one T cell receptor beta chain sequence. This entry comes from a study of siplizumab effects on memory and regulatory T cells. Germline assignment: CDR1 MNHNY and CDR2 SVGAGI (reference sequence). The CDR3 consists of 13 residues. Trimming shortened V by 6 bases and J by 3 bases, and 12 bases separated the two germline ends. The method was immunoSEQ multiplex PCR; TCRdb's version includes in-frame clones alone and lacks a portion of them. The sample carries around 100,000 clones, approximately 94% recorded once. Sequenced sample: non-Treg CD4+ T cells sorted from blood. V and J are TRBV6-6 and TRBJ2-7, with a tentative D call TRBD2 (5 bases). The clonotype comes from a human donor in good health. The CDR3 loop reads CASSQLRDYEQYF. The CDR3 DNA reads TGTGCCAGCAGCCAACTTCGGGACTACGAGCAGTACTTC.